Each of the 10 T cell receptor beta chains below was sequenced from the same sample in a study of cytomegalovirus exposure and HLA in healthy donors. Primers included in the PCR were 60 Vbeta and 13 Jbeta primers. The protocol was immunoSEQ multiplex PCR, while the TCRdb copy is restricted to in-frame clones and leaves out a portion. Found here are under 200,000 clones, 65% to 80% of them singletons; the top ten hold around 0.74%. The specimen was PBMCs. The source of these receptors is a woman between 35 and 50 years old in good health and CMV-seronegative.

J is TRBJ1-2 and V is TRBV6-4; D may be TRBD1 (6 bases). CDR1 and CDR2 from the germline V gene are MRHNA and SNTAGT. The V end was cut by 3 bases, the J end by 7 bases, with 15 bases between. The CDR3 has 14 amino acids. Written as DNA, the CDR3 is TGTGCCAGCAGTGATAGTTGGGGGCGGCCTGGCTACACCTTC. It encodes CASSDSWGRPGYTF.

This clone was observed once. The chain links TRBV27 to TRBJ2-7; the match to TRBD2 covers 8 bases. Per the germline V gene, CDR1 is MNHEY and CDR2 is SMNVEV (reference sequence). J was trimmed by 6 bases and V by 5 bases; bases with no gene match: 9. The CDR3 is 14 amino acids. DNA for the CDR3: TGTGCCAGCAGTCCACTAGCGGTAGTCTCCGAGCAGTACTTC. Protein: CASSPLAVVSEQYF.

The gene calls are TRBV4-1 and TRBJ1-4, with TRBD1 identical over 8 bases. CDR1 MGHRA and CDR2 YSYEKL come from the germline V gene. Trimming removed 3 bases from V and 5 bases from J; junction bases left unmatched: 5. CDR3 size: 15 residues. CDR3 protein: CASSHPGTGNEKLFF. The CDR3 DNA reads as TGCGCCAGCAGCCATCCCGGGACAGGCAATGAAAAACTGTTTTTT.

The CDR3 nucleotides read TGTGCCAGCAGACGTCCCTCCGGGGGAAGCAATCAGCCCCAGCATTTT. It codes for CASRRPSGGSNQPQHF. The chain combines TRBV28 with TRBJ1-5, with D tentatively TRBD1 (5 bases). Per germline, CDR1 MDHEN and CDR2 SYDVKM. The CDR3 totals 16 residues. V dropped 6 bases and J dropped 1 base, with 16 bases sitting between them.

This chain joins TRBV13 and TRBJ2-5; 7 nucleotides agree with TRBD1. V gave up 5 bases and J gave up 0 bases; unmatched junction bases: 6. The CDR3 totals 15 residues. Germline V gives CDR1 PRHDT, CDR2 FYEKMQ (reference sequence). As DNA, the CDR3 is TGTGCCAGCAGCCCGAGGGACAGCCACCAAGAGACCCAGTACTTC. Amino acid sequence: CASSPRDSHQETQYF.

V usage is TRBV7-8 and J usage is TRBJ2-7; 9 positions agree with TRBD1. Trimming took 8 bases from V and 3 from J; bases not matched to a gene: 5. The CDR3 contains 13 residues. The V gene's germline CDR1 is SGHVS and CDR2 FQNEAQ. In nucleotides, the CDR3 is TGTGCCAGCGCCCCGGGACAGGGCTACGAGCAGTACTTC. The encoded protein is CASAPGQGYEQYF.

The gene calls are TRBV6-6 and TRBJ1-1; D ambiguous. The CDR3 totals 13 residues. Trimming stripped 7 bases from V and 10 bases from J, with 19 bases between. The V gene's germline CDR1 is MNHNY and CDR2 SVGAGI (reference sequence). CDR3 nucleotides: TGTGCCAGCACAGTGACGGTCTCGCGGGGAGCTTTCTTT. This sequence encodes CASTVTVSRGAFF.

This chain links TRBV5-6 with TRBJ2-2; TRBD1 is a possible D gene (6 bases). The CDR3 consists of 16 residues. Looked up from germline, CDR1 is SGHDT and CDR2 is YYEEEE. Between the trimmed V and J ends, which lost 4 bases and 5 bases, there was a span of 18 bases. CDR3 DNA sequence: TGTGCCAGCAGCACCGGGGTGGGGGCGCGTACCGGGGAGCTGTTTTTT. It codes for CASSTGVGARTGELFF.

V gene TRBV19 combines with J gene TRBJ1-1, with D uncertain. CDR3 length equals 13 residues. V was cut by 4 bases and J by 3 bases, with 9 bases left in between. Germline V gene data show CDR1 as LNHDA and CDR2 as SQIVND (reference sequence). CDR3 protein: CASSRTRDTEAFF. The CDR3 DNA sequence: TGTGCCAGTAGTAGGACGAGGGACACTGAAGCTTTCTTT.

V gene TRBV28 combines with J gene TRBJ1-1; D call uncertain. Germline-derived CDR1 and CDR2 are MDHEN and SYDVKM. V shed 2 bases and J shed 3 bases, with 4 bases lying between them. The CDR3 consists of 12 residues. The CDR3 DNA follows: TGTGCCAGCAGTTTACTTCACACTGAAGCTTTCTTT. Translation gives CASSLLHTEAFF.